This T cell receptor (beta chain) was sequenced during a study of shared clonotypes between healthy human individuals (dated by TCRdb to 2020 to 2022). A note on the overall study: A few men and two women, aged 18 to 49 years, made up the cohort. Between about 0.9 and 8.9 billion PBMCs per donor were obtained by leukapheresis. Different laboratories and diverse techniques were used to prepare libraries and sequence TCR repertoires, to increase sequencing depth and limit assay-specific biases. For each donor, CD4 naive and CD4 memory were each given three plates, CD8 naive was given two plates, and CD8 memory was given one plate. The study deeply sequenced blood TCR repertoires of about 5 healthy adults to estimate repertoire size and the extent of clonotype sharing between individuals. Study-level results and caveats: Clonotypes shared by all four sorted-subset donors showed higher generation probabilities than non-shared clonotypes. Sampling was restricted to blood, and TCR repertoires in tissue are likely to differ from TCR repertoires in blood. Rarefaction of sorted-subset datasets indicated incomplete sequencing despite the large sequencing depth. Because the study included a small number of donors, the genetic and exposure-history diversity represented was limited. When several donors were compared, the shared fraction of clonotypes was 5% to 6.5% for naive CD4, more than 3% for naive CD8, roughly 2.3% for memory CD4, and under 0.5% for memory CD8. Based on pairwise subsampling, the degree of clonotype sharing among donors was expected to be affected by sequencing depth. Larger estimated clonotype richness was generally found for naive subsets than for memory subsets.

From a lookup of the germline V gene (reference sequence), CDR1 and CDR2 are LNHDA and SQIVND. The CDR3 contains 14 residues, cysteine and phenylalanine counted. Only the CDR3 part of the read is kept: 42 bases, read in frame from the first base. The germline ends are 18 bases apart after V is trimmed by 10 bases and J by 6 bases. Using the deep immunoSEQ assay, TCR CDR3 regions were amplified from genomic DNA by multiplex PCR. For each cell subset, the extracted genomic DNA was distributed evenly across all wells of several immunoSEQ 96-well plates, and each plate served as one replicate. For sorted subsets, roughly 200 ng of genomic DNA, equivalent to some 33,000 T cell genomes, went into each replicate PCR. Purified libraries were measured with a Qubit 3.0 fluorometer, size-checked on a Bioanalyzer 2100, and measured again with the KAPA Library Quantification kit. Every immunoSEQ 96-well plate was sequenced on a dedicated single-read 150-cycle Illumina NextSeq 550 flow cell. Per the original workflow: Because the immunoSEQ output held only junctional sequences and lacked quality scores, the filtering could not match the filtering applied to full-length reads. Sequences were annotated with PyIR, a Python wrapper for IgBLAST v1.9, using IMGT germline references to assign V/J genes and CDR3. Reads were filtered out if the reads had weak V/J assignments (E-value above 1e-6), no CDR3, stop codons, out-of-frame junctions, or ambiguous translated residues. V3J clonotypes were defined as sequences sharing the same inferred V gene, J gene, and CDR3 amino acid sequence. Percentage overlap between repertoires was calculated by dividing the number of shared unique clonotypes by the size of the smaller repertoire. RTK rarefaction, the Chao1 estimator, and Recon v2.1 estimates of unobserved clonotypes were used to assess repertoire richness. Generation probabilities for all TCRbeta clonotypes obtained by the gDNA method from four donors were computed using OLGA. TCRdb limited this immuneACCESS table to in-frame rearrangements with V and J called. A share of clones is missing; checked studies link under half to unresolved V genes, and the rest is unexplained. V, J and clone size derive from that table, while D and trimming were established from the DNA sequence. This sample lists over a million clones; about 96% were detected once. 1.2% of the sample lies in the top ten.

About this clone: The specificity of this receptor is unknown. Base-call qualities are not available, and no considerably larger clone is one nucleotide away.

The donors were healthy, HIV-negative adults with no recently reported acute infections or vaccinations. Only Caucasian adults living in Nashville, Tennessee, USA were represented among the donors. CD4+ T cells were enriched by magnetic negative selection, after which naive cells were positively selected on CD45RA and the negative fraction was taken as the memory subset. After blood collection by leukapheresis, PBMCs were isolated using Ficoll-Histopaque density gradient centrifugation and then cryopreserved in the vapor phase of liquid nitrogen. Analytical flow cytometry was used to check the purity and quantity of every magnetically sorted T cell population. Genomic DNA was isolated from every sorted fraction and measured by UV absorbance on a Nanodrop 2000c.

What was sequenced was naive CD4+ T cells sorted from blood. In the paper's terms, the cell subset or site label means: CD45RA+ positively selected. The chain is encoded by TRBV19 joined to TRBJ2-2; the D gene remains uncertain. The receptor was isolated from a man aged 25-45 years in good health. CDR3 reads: CATCGLFGAGELFF. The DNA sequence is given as TGTGCCACCTGCGGTCTCTTTGGCGCCGGGGAGCTGTTTTTT.